Presented here are 20 T cell receptor beta chains from one specimen sequenced in a study of blood T cell repertoires in COVID-19 (dated by TCRdb to about 2020). Receptors were amplified or captured by the immunoSEQ multiplex PCR assay. In its TCRdb copy, this immuneACCESS table keeps in-frame sequences only and misses some clones. Where compared with another copy, unresolved V genes explain less than half of these, and the others have no known cause. Here the sample has under 400,000 clones; approximately 88% occur a single time. The leading ten clones occupy 1.5% to 2% of the sample. The sample was peripheral blood. Receptors originate from a woman aged 25 to 39 with COVID-19, enrolled during active disease.

V and J are TRBV7-3 and TRBJ1-6; no firm D call. V lost 5 bases, J lost 7 bases, and 9 bases lay in between. Germline assignment: CDR1 SGHTA and CDR2 FQGTGA. The CDR3 covers 13 residues. The CDR3 nucleotides are TGTGCCAGCAGCAGCGACCCCAATTCACCCCTCCACTTT. Its translation is CASSSDPNSPLHF.

The chain joins TRBV19 to TRBJ2-1; the match to TRBD2 covers 14 bases. Germline V gene data show CDR1 as LNHDA and CDR2 as SQIVND (reference sequence). The CDR3 is 15 residues long. V was pared by 5 bases and J by 8 bases, with 5 bases of the junction left unmatched. The CDR3 DNA follows: TGTGCCAGTAGTCAGGGACTAGCGGGGGTTGATGAGCAGTTCTTC. Translated, it gives CASSQGLAGVDEQFF. Filled out from reference TRBV19 and TRBJ2-1, the complete variable domain reads DGGITQSPKYLFRKEGQNVTLSCEQNLNHDAMYWYRQDPGQGLRLIYYSQIVNDFQKGDIAEGYSVSREKKESFPLTVTSAQKNPTAFYLCASSQGLAGVDEQFFGPGTRLTVL.

This clone was recorded only once. The V and J genes are TRBV6-1 and TRBJ2-3; D call uncertain. This CDR3 comprises 13 residues. V lost 3 bases, J lost 2 bases, and 6 bases lay in between. Germline loops: CDR1 MNHNS, CDR2 SASEGT. The CDR3 nucleotides are TGTGCCAGCAGTGATCCTAACACAGATACGCAGTATTTT. This gives the protein CASSDPNTDTQYF.

This clone was picked up a small number of times. The rearrangement joins TRBV13 to TRBJ1-3; D is perhaps TRBD1 (5 bases). Germline CDR1 and CDR2: PRHDT and FYEKMQ (reference sequence). Trimming removed 1 base at V and 4 bases at J, with 14 bases between. This CDR3 is built from 16 residues. CDR3 loop: CASSLARQGVGNTIYF. DNA of the CDR3: TGTGCCAGCAGCTTAGCGAGGCAGGGTGTGGGAAACACCATATATTTT.

This chain links TRBV7-9 with TRBJ2-5; perhaps TRBD1 as D (5 bases). V lost 5 bases, J lost 4 bases, and 17 bases lay in between. The CDR3 is made up of 15 amino acids. Germline CDR1 is SEHNR and CDR2 is FQNEAQ (reference sequence). CDR3: CASSHRRRAGETQYF. DNA for the CDR3: TGTGCCAGCAGCCACAGACGCAGGGCCGGAGAGACCCAGTACTTC.

The J gene is TRBJ1-1, the V gene TRBV5-1; 7 nucleotides match TRBD1. V trimming: 4 bases; J trimming: 7 bases; junction bases outside the gene matches: 7. This CDR3 contains 13 residues. Germline values: CDR1 SGHRS, CDR2 YFSETQ. The CDR3 protein is CASSPDRMIEAFF. The CDR3, as DNA: TGCGCCAGCAGCCCGGACAGGATGATTGAAGCTTTCTTT.

The chain links TRBV5-1 to TRBJ1-1; D may be TRBD1 (6 bases). Germline assignment: CDR1 SGHRS and CDR2 YFSETQ. V lost 2 bases and J 4 bases, leaving 12 bases between the germline ends. This CDR3 contains 14 residues. In nucleotides, the CDR3 is TGCGCCAGCAGCTTCCAGGGAGGGGGCACTGAAGCTTTCTTT. Amino acids: CASSFQGGGTEAFF.

The chain couples TRBV4-1 to TRBJ1-2, with D maybe TRBD1 (6 bases). The germline CDR1 and CDR2 sequences are MGHRA and YSYEKL. V lost 4 bases and J lost 3, with 15 bases in between. The CDR3 extends over 15 amino acids. The CDR3 spells CASSPVAGVDYGYTF. CDR3 coding DNA: TGCGCCAGCAGCCCGGTGGCAGGGGTGGACTATGGCTACACCTTC.

This chain joins TRBV18 and TRBJ1-1; 8 nucleotides align to TRBD1. This CDR3 is built from 14 residues. Germline values: CDR1 KGHSH, CDR2 LQKENI. The J segment lost 4 bases and the V segment lost 5 bases, leaving 6 bases of the junction unmatched. CDR3 DNA sequence: TGTGCCAGCTCATCCAGGACAGGGACCACTGAAGCTTTCTTT. Protein: CASSSRTGTTEAFF.

The V and J genes are TRBV11-2 and TRBJ2-3, with TRBD2 identical over 13 bases. Germline loops: CDR1 SGHAT, CDR2 FQNNGV. The CDR3 spans 15 residues. Losses at the gene ends were 1 base for V and 6 bases for J; bases not matched to a gene: 1. The CDR3 nucleotides are TGTGCCAGCAGCTTAGCGGGACTAGCGGGGGATACGCAGTATTTT. It specifies CASSLAGLAGDTQYF.

J is TRBJ2-2 and V is TRBV29-1; TRBD1 agrees at 9 bases. The J segment lost 5 bases and the V segment lost 7 bases, leaving 8 bases of the junction unmatched. The CDR3 is made up of 14 amino acids. Germline lookup yields CDR1 SQVTM and CDR2 ANQGSEA. The CDR3 DNA sequence: TGCAGCGCCAAGACGACAGGGGGGACCGGGGAGCTGTTTTTT. Its protein product is CSAKTTGGTGELFF.

The chain combines TRBV6-2 or TRBV6-3 with TRBJ2-1; no reliable D call. Germline values: CDR1 MNHEY, CDR2 SVGEGT. Trimming took off 5 bases at V and 5 bases at J, with 19 bases between the two ends. This CDR3 comprises 16 residues. The CDR3 DNA sequence: TGTGCCAGCAGTCCATCAGCAGGTTCGCCCCACAATGAGCAGTTCTTC. Amino acid sequence: CASSPSAGSPHNEQFF.

The chain couples TRBV19 to TRBJ1-2; D unresolved. Germline V gene data show CDR1 as LNHDA and CDR2 as SQIVND (reference sequence). The CDR3 covers 16 residues. V lost 9 bases to trimming and J lost 0 bases, with 20 bases between them. As DNA, the CDR3 is TGTGCCAGCAAACCTGGGGAGGAAGGATCTAACTATGGCTACACCTTC. It specifies CASKPGEEGSNYGYTF.

The J gene is TRBJ1-5, the V gene TRBV27, with D possibly matching TRBD1 (6 bases). The germline V gene has CDR1 MNHEY and CDR2 SMNVEV (reference sequence). The CDR3 consists of 14 residues. The V and J ends lost 6 bases and 3 bases respectively, with 12 bases between them. CDR3 residues: CASSRRGINQPQHF. DNA for the CDR3: TGTGCCAGCAGCCGAAGGGGGATCAATCAGCCCCAGCATTTT.

This clone came up once. J is TRBJ1-5 and V is TRBV28; D possibly corresponds to TRBD1 (6 bases). There are 12 residues in the CDR3. CDR1 and CDR2 from the germline V gene are MDHEN and SYDVKM. Trimming removed 8 bases from V and 6 bases from J, with 11 bases in between. CDR3 DNA sequence: TGTGCCAGCGGCCAGGGGACTCAGCCCCAGCATTTT. Protein product: CASGQGTQPQHF.

The chain employs TRBV19 and TRBJ2-2, with D maybe TRBD1 (5 bases). Germline V lookup: CDR1 LNHDA, CDR2 SQIVND (reference sequence). CDR3 length: 13 residues. V was cut by 5 bases and J by 10 bases, with 14 bases left in between. The CDR3 loop reads CASSADSMKELFF. CDR3 DNA sequence: TGTGCCAGTAGTGCCGACAGTATGAAGGAGCTGTTTTTT.

V usage is TRBV4-1 and J usage is TRBJ1-5, with D possibly matching TRBD1 (5 bases). Trimming stripped 3 bases from V and 7 bases from J, with 7 bases between. The CDR3 loop spans 12 amino acids. CDR1 is MGHRA, CDR2 YSYEKL, per germline. The CDR3 region has the DNA TGCGCCAGCAGCCAGTCAGGGCAGCCCCAGCATTTT. Protein sequence: CASSQSGQPQHF.

This clone showed up just a few times. This chain links TRBV15 with TRBJ1-2; D unresolved. CDR1 and CDR2 (germline): LNHNV, YYDKDF (reference sequence). Deletions cut 0 bases from V and 2 bases from J, with 10 bases between. The CDR3 contains 15 residues. The CDR3 DNA sequence: TGTGCCACCAGCAGAGATAGGGAGTGGAACTATGGCTACACCTTC. This encodes CATSRDREWNYGYTF.

V is TRBV29-1 and J is TRBJ2-3; 7 nucleotides match TRBD1. This CDR3 region has 13 residues. V was pared by 2 bases and J by 3 bases, with 2 bases of the junction left unmatched. CDR1 and CDR2 (germline): SQVTM, ANQGSEA. The chain's CDR3 is CSVETQGTDTQYF. CDR3 nucleotide sequence: TGCAGCGTTGAAACACAGGGGACAGATACGCAGTATTTT.

The rearrangement links TRBV6-2 or TRBV6-3 to TRBJ2-5, with a tentative D call TRBD1 (5 bases). Germline assignment: CDR1 MNHEY and CDR2 SVGEGT. The V end lost 5 bases, the J end lost 2 bases, and 9 bases lay between the germline ends. CDR3 size: 13 residues. The CDR3 DNA follows: TGTGCCAGCAGTGAGGACATACAAGAGACCCAGTACTTC. As protein: CASSEDIQETQYF.